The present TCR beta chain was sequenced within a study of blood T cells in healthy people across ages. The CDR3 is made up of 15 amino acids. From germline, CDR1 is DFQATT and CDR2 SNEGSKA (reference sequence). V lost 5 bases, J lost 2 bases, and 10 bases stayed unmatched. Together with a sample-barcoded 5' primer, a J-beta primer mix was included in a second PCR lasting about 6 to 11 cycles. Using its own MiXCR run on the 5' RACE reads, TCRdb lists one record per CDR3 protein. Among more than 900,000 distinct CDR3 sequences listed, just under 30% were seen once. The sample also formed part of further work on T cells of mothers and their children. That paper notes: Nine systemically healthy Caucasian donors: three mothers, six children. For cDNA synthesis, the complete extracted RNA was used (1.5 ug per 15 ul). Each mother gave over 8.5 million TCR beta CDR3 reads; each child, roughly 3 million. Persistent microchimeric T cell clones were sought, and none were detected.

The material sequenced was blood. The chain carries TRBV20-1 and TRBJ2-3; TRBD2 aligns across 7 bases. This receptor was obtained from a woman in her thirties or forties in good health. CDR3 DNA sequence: TGCAGTGCTGGAATGGGCGGGAGTGTCACAGATACGCAGTATTTT. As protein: CSAGMGGSVTDTQYF.